A single sample is the source of the 4 T cell receptor beta chains below, sequenced in a study of blood T cells in healthy people across ages. For the second PCR, which ran for 7 to 11 cycles, a sample-barcoded 5' primer and a J-beta primer mix were used. TCRdb independently ran MiXCR on the 5' RACE reads; one entry per CDR3 protein. This repertoire shows over a million distinct CDR3 sequences, under 55% found once; its top ten account for approximately 4%. Source material: blood. The receptors stem from a woman aged 18-29 years in good health.

There are a few counts of this clonotype. V and J are TRBV12-3 or TRBV12-4 and TRBJ1-4, with D possibly being TRBD1 (5 bases). CDR3 length: 15 residues. V shed 5 bases and J shed 4 bases, with 14 bases lying between them. CDR3 nucleotide sequence: TGTGCCAGCAGTCCAAGACAGATCCTTAATGAAAAACTGTTTTTT. Encoded protein: CASSPRQILNEKLFF.

This clonotype appeared a few times. This sequence joins TRBV7-2 and TRBJ1-2; 9 bases fit TRBD1. CDR1 and CDR2 from the germline V gene are SGHTA and FQGNSA. The CDR3 consists of 19 residues. V lost 0 bases, J lost 2 bases, and 13 bases stayed unmatched. CDR3 nucleotide sequence: TGTGCCAGCAGCTTAGCGGGCTACTCCCGGGACAGGGCGAACTATGGCTACACCTTC. This translates into CASSLAGYSRDRANYGYTF.

The chain joins TRBV7-2 to TRBJ2-5; no firm D call. The DNA matches TRBJ2-7 better at its end, which makes the J call doubtful. This CDR3 comprises 13 residues. Per germline, CDR1 SGHTA and CDR2 FQGNSA. Here the CDR3 reads CASSPPLLDEQYF. CDR3 in DNA: TGTGCCAGCAGCCCTCCACTGCTGGACGAGCAGTACTTC.

CDR3: CASSLGTSDLTEAFF. Here the CDR3 DNA reads TGCGCCAGCAGCTTGGGGACATCGGACCTCACTGAAGCTTTCTTT. The chain has TRBV5-1 and TRBJ1-1; possible D gene TRBD1, 5 bases. V was clipped by 0 bases and J by 4 bases, with 13 bases between them. The germline gives CDR1 SGHRS, CDR2 YFSETQ. The CDR3 spans 15 residues.